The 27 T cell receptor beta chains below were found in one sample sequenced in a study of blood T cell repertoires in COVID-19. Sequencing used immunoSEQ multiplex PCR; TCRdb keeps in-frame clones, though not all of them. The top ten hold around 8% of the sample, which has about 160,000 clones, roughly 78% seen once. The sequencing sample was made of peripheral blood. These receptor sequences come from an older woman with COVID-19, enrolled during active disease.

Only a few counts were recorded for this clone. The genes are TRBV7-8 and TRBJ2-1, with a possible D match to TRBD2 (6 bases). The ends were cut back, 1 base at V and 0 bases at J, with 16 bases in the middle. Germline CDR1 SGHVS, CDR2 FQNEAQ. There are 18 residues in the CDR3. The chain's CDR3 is CASSLGVPSDYSYNEQFF. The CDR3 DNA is TGTGCCAGCAGCTTAGGGGTCCCTAGCGACTACTCCTACAATGAGCAGTTCTTC.

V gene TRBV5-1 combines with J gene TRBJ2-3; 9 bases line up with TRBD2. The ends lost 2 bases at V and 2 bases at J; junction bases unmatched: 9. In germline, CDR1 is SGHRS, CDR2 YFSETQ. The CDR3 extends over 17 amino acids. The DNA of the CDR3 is TGCGCCAGCAGCTTACCCGGAGCGGGAGGTTCCACAGATACGCAGTATTTT. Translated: CASSLPGAGGSTDTQYF.

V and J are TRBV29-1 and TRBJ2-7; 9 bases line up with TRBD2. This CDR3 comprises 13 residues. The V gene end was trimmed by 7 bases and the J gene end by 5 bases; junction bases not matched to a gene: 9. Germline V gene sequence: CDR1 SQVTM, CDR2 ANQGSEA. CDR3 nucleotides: TGCAGCGCGCCGGGACTAGCCGGGGACGAGCAGTACTTC. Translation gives CSAPGLAGDEQYF.

The DNA for the CDR3 is TGTGCCAGCAGGGGGGGGACCGAGAACACTGAAGCTTTCTTT. Amino acid sequence: CASRGGTENTEAFF. The genes are TRBV28 and TRBJ1-1; tentatively, D is TRBD1 (5 bases). With 6 bases removed from V and 1 base from J, the gap between germline ends came to 12 bases. Germline CDR1 is MDHEN and CDR2 is SYDVKM. This CDR3 has 14 residues.

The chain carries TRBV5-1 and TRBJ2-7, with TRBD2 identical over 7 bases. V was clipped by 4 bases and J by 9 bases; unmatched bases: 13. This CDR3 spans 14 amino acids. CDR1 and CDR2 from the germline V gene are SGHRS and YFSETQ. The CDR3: CASSREGQPGWQYF. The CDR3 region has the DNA TGCGCCAGCAGCAGGGAGGGGCAGCCCGGTTGGCAGTACTTC.

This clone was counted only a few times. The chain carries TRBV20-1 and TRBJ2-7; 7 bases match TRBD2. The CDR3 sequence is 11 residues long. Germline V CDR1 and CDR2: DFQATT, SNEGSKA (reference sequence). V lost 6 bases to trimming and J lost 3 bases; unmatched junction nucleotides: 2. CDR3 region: CSAGGDYEQYF. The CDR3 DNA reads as TGCAGTGCGGGGGGGGACTACGAGCAGTACTTC.

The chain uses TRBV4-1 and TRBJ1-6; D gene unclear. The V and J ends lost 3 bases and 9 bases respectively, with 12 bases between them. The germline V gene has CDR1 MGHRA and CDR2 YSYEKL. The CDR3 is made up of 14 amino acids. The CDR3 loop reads CASSHSRRSSPLHF. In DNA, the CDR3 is TGCGCCAGCAGCCACAGCAGGCGAAGTTCACCCCTCCACTTT.

The CDR3 nucleotides read TGTGCCAGCAGTGCACGAACAGGGGGTAGGACTGAAGCTTTCTTT. It is translated as CASSARTGGRTEAFF. The chain couples TRBV27 to TRBJ1-1, with 8 bases lining up with TRBD1. After removal of 5 bases from V and 5 bases from J, the junction contained 10 bases not matched to a gene. CDR3 length equals 15 residues. CDR1 is MNHEY, CDR2 SMNVEV, per germline (reference sequence).

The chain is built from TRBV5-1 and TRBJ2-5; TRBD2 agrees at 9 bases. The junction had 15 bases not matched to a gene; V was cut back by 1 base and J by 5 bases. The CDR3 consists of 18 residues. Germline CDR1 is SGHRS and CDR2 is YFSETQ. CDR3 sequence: CASSLRGGRAGGMETQYF. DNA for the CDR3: TGCGCCAGCAGCTTGAGAGGGGGTCGCGCGGGAGGGATGGAGACCCAGTACTTC.

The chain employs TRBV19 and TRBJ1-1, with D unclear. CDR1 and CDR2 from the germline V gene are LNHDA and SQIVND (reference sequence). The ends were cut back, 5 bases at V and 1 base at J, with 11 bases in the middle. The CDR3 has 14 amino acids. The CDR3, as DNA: TGTGCCAGTAGTCTAGGAGATGCGAACACTGAAGCTTTCTTT. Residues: CASSLGDANTEAFF.

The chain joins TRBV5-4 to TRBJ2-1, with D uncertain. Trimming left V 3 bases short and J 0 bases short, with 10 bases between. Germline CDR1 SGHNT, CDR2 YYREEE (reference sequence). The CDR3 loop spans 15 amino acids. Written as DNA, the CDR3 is TGTGCCAGCAGCTATGACAAAAACTCCTACAATGAGCAGTTCTTC. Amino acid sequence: CASSYDKNSYNEQFF. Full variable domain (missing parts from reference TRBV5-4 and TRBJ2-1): ETGVTQSPTHLIKTRGQQVTLRCSSQSGHNTVSWYQQALGQGPQFIFQYYREEENGRGNFPPRFSGLQFPNYSSELNVNALELDDSALYLCASSYDKNSYNEQFFGPGTRLTVL.

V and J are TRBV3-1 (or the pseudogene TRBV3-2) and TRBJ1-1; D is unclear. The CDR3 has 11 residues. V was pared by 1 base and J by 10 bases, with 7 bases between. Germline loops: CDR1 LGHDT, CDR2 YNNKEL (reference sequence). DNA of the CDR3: TGTGCCAGCAGCCAAGGGCCCGTAGCTTTCTTT. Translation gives CASSQGPVAFF.

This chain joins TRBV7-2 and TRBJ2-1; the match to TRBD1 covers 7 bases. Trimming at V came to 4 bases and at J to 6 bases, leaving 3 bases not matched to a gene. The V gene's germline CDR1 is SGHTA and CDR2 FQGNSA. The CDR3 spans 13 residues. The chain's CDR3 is CASSSNRGNEQFF. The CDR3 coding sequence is TGTGCCAGCAGCTCGAACAGGGGCAATGAGCAGTTCTTC.

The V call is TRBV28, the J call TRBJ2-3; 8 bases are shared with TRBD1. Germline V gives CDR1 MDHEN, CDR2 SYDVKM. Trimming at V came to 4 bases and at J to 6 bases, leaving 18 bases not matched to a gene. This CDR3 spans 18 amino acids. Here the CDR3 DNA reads TGTGCCAGCAGTTGTGGGGTCAGGACAAACCGGGACAGGGATACGCAGTATTTT. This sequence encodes CASSCGVRTNRDRDTQYF.

The CDR3 protein is CASLSGTGSHQPQHF. For the CDR3, the DNA is TGTGCCAGCCTCTCCGGGACAGGGTCCCATCAGCCCCAGCATTTT. V and J are TRBV6-6 and TRBJ1-5; 9 bases map to TRBD1. Germline V gene data show CDR1 as MNHNY and CDR2 as SVGAGI (reference sequence). This CDR3 has 15 residues. With 8 bases clipped from V and 5 bases from J, the junction kept 10 bases outside the gene matches.

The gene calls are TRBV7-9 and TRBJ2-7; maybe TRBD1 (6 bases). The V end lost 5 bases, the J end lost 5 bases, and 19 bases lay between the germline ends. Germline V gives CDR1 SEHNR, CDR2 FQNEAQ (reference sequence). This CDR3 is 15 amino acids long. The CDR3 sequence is CASSHTTDSLDEQYF. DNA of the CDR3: TGTGCCAGCAGCCATACCACGGACAGCCTTGACGAGCAGTACTTC.

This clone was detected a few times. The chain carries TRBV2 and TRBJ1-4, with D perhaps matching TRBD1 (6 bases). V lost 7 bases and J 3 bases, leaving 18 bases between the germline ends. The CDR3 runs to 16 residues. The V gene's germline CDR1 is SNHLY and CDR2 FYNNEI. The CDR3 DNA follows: TGTGCCAGCACCCTGATTTCGGGGACACCTAATGAAAAACTGTTTTTT. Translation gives CASTLISGTPNEKLFF. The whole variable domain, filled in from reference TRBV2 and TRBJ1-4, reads EPEVTQTPSHQVTQMGQEVILRCVPISNHLYFYWYRQILGQKVEFLVSFYNNEISEKSEIFDDQFSVERPDGSNFTLKIRSTKLEDSAMYFCASTLISGTPNEKLFFGSGTQLSVL.

This chain's CDR3 is CASSPLAASYNEQFF. In nucleotides, the CDR3 is TGTGCCAGCAGCCCTTTAGCGGCTTCCTACAATGAGCAGTTCTTC. The chain has TRBV7-3 and TRBJ2-1; D is possibly TRBD2 (6 bases). Germline CDR1 SGHTA, CDR2 FQGTGA. V was shortened by 5 bases and J by 1 base, with 12 bases between the two germline ends. The CDR3 length is 15 residues.

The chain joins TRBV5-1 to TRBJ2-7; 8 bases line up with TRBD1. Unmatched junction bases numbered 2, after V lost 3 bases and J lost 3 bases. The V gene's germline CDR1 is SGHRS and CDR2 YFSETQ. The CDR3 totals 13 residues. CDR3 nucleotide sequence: TGCGCCAGCAGCTGGGGACAGGACTACGAGCAGTACTTC. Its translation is CASSWGQDYEQYF.

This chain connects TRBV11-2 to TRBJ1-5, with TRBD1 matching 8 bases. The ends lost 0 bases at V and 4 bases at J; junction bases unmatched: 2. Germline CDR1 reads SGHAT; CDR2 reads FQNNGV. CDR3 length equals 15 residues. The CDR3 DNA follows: TGTGCCAGCAGCTTAGATACAGGGGGGAATCAGCCCCAGCATTTT. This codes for CASSLDTGGNQPQHF.

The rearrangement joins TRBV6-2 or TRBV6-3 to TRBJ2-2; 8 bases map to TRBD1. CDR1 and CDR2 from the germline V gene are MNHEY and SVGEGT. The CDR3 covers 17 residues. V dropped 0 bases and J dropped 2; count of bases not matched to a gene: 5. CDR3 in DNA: TGTGCCAGCAGTTACTCATCACAGGGGGTTAACACCGGGGAGCTGTTTTTT. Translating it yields CASSYSSQGVNTGELFF.

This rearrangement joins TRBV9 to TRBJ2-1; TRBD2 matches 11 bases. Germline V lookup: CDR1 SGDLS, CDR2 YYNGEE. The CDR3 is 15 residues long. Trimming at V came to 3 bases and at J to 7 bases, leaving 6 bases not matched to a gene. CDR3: CASSGTSGGWNEQFF. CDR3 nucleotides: TGTGCCAGCAGCGGTACTAGCGGGGGCTGGAATGAGCAGTTCTTC.

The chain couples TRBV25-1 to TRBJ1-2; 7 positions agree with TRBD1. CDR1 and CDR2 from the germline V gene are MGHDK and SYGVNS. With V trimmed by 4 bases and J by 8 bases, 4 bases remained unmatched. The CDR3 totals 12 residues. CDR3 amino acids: CASSVGGKGYTF. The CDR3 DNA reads TGTGCCAGCAGTGTAGGGGGCAAGGGCTACACCTTC.

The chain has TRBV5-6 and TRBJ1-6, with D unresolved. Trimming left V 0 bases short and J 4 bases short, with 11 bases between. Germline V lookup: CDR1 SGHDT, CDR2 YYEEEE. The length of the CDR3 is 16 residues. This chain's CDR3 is CASSLGAGLYNSPLHF. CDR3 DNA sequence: TGTGCCAGCAGCTTGGGAGCAGGATTGTATAATTCACCCCTCCACTTT.

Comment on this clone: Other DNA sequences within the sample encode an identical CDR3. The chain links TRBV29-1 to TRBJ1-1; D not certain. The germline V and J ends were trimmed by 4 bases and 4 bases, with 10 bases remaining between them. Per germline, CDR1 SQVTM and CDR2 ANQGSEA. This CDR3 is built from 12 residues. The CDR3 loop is CSVGSSGTEAFF. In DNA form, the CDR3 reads TGCAGCGTTGGTAGCTCTGGCACTGAAGCTTTCTTT.

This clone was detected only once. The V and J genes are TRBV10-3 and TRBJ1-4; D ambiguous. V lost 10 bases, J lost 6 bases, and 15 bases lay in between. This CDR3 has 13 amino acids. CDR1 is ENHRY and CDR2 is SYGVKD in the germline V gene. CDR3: CATQAGRDEKLFF. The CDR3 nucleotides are TGTGCCACTCAGGCGGGGAGGGATGAAAAACTGTTTTTT.

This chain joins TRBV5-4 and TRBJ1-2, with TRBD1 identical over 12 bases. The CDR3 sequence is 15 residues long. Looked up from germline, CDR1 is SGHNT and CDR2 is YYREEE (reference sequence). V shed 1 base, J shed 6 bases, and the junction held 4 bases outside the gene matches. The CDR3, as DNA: TGTGCCAGCAGCTTGTGGGGGACAGGGGGCGATGGCTACACCTTC. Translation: CASSLWGTGGDGYTF.